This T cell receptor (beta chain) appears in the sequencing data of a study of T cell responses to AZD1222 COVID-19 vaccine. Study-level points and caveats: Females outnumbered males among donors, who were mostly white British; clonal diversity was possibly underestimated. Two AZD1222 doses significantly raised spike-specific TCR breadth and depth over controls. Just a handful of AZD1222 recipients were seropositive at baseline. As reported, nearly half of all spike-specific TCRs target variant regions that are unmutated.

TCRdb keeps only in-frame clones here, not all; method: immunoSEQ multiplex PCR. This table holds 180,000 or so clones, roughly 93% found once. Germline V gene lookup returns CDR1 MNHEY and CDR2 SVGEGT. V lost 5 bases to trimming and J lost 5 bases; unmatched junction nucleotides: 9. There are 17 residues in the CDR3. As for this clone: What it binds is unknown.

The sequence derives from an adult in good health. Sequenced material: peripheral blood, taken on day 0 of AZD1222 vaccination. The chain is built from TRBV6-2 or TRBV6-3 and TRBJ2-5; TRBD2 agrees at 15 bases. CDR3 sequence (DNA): TGTGCCAGCAGTCCGGGACTAGCGGGGGGCCAGTGGGAGACCCAGTACTTC. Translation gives CASSPGLAGGQWETQYF.